This note documents a single T cell receptor beta chain sequence. Its specificity is not known. The data belong to a study of graft-versus-host responses after intestinal transplantation. Study conclusions and caveats: Recipient marrow held GvH clones, some first seen in ileum or blood.

Some clones are missing from TCRdb's copy, which holds only in-frame ones; the method was immunoSEQ multiplex PCR. The sample contains 73,000 or so clones, 90% of which appear only once. The CDR3 extends over 13 amino acids. Germline CDR1 reads MNHEY; CDR2 reads SVGAGI. V lost 4 bases, J lost 0 bases, and 6 bases lay in between. This TCR came from a human donor who was the organ donor for an intestinal transplant. This sample comprised unstimulated CD8+ T cells sorted from spleen or lymph node cells, obtained before transplant. The chain couples TRBV6-5 to TRBJ1-1; a weak D match, TRBD1 (5 bases). CDR3 DNA sequence: TGTGCCAGCAGTTTACAGGTGAACACTGAAGCTTTCTTT. Its protein product is CASSLQVNTEAFF.